These 13 T cell receptor beta chains were all obtained from the same sample, sequenced in a study of patients and donors after allogeneic stem cell transplantation. MiXCR, applied by TCRdb to the RT-PCR reads, yields one record per CDR3 protein. The data contain approximately 200,000 distinct CDR3 sequences, roughly two fifths of them singletons. The sequenced material came from blood, either unsorted or a sorted T cell fraction (not recorded which). The receptors here all came from a human donor who was either an allogeneic HSCT recipient or a stem cell or donor lymphocyte infusion donor (not recorded which). It is not recorded whose cells these are; they may come from a transplant donor.

The chain employs TRBV20-1 and TRBJ2-1; perhaps TRBD2 as D (5 bases). CDR3 size: 11 residues. Germline V lookup: CDR1 DFQATT, CDR2 SNEGSKA (reference sequence). V lost 6 bases, J lost 9 bases, and 12 bases lay in between. Here the CDR3 reads CSAATSLEQFF. The CDR3 DNA sequence: TGCAGTGCGGCCACTAGTCTTGAGCAGTTCTTC.

The genes are TRBV12-3 or TRBV12-4 and TRBJ1-1; no reliable D call. This CDR3 contains 11 residues. Between the trimmed V and J ends, which lost 3 bases and 7 bases, there was a span of 6 bases. Here the CDR3 reads CASSFGYEAFF. The DNA of the CDR3 is TGTGCCAGCAGTTTTGGGTATGAAGCTTTCTTT.

V and J are TRBV2 and TRBJ1-6; tentative D call: TRBD1 (5 bases). V lost 3 bases, J lost 7 bases, and 16 bases lay in between. The CDR3 sequence is 16 residues long. The germline V gene has CDR1 SNHLY and CDR2 FYNNEI. The CDR3 DNA sequence: TGTGCCAGCAGTGATGGCACAGGACGGCTGAATTCACCCCTCCACTTT. Protein product: CASSDGTGRLNSPLHF.

This clonotype was seen only once. The chain uses TRBV5-5 and TRBJ2-2, with no clear D. Germline CDR1 is SGHKS and CDR2 is YYEKEE (reference sequence). V shed 4 bases and J shed 0 bases, with 13 bases lying between them. This CDR3 has 16 residues. CDR3 region: CASSLTPYANTGELFF. As DNA, the CDR3 is TGTGCCAGCAGCCTGACTCCATACGCGAACACCGGGGAGCTGTTTTTT.

A few counts support this clonotype. The V gene is TRBV12-3 or TRBV12-4, the J gene TRBJ2-1; TRBD1 aligns across 8 bases. The CDR3 runs to 16 residues. J gave up 2 bases and V 1 base, and 4 bases lay outside the gene matches. The CDR3 region has the DNA TGTGCCAGCAGTTTAGTTCTGGACAGGGCCTACAATGAGCAGTTCTTC. It encodes CASSLVLDRAYNEQFF.

The chain uses TRBV12-3 or TRBV12-4 and TRBJ2-1; 13 bases map to TRBD2. This CDR3 region has 16 residues. With 6 bases clipped from V and 8 bases from J, the junction kept 10 bases outside the gene matches. The CDR3 bases are TGTGCCAGCAGCCCACTAGCGGGGGGGCCAATTGATGAGCAGTTCTTC. This translates into CASSPLAGGPIDEQFF.

In its sample, this clonotype was seen a few times. The chain couples TRBV4-2 to TRBJ2-2, with D unclear. Per the germline V gene, CDR1 is LGHNA and CDR2 is YNFKEQ. The CDR3 has 13 residues. V was pared by 0 bases and J by 6 bases, with 5 bases between. This CDR3 is CASSQDEAGELFF. The DNA for the CDR3 is TGTGCCAGCAGCCAAGATGAGGCCGGGGAGCTGTTTTTT.

The chain carries TRBV9 and TRBJ2-7; maybe TRBD1 (6 bases). In germline, CDR1 is SGDLS, CDR2 YYNGEE. This CDR3 spans 16 amino acids. Trimming pared 4 bases from V and 5 bases from J, leaving 22 bases between. This CDR3 reads CASSPAAGTMSHEQYF. CDR3 bases: TGTGCCAGCAGCCCAGCGGCCGGGACAATGAGCCACGAGCAGTACTTC. Together with reference TRBV9 and TRBJ2-7, the CDR3 gives the full variable domain: DSGVTQTPKHLITATGQRVTLRCSPRSGDLSVYWYQQSLDQGLQFLIQYYNGEERAKGNILERFSAQQFPDLHSELNLSSLELGDSALYFCASSPAAGTMSHEQYFGPGTRLTVT.

This chain uses TRBV28 with TRBJ1-2, with TRBD1 matching over 9 bases. CDR1 is MDHEN and CDR2 is SYDVKM in the germline V gene. V shed 4 bases and J 7 bases; nucleotides not matched to a gene: 7. CDR3 size: 14 residues. In nucleotides, the CDR3 is TGTGCCAGCAGTTCCTTACAGGGGGCGTCTGGCTACACCTTC. It yields the protein CASSSLQGASGYTF.

The CDR3 loop is CASSTLQGRTFYEQYF. CDR3 sequence (DNA): TGTGCCAGCAGCACCCTCCAGGGGCGGACGTTCTACGAGCAGTACTTC. The gene calls are TRBV7-9 and TRBJ2-7, with D tentatively TRBD1 (6 bases). Germline loops: CDR1 SEHNR, CDR2 FQNEAQ (reference sequence). This CDR3 has 16 amino acids. Between the trimmed V and J ends, which lost 5 bases and 3 bases, there was a span of 20 bases.

This clonotype was seen a few times. This chain uses TRBV20-1 with TRBJ1-1; 7 bases map to TRBD1. Per the germline V gene, CDR1 is DFQATT and CDR2 is SNEGSKA (reference sequence). The CDR3 spans 14 residues. CDR3 amino acids: CRRQGGQGFTEAFF. The CDR3 DNA sequence: TGCAGGCGCCAGGGGGGTCAAGGATTCACTGAAGCTTTCTTT.

This clonotype was counted only a few times. This chain's CDR3 is CSAVGTVNQPQHF. DNA for the CDR3: TGCAGTGCTGTCGGGACAGTCAATCAGCCCCAGCATTTT. This chain links TRBV20-1 with TRBJ1-5; 7 bases are a match to TRBD1. The germline CDR1 and CDR2 sequences are DFQATT and SNEGSKA (reference sequence). With V trimmed by 5 bases and J by 3 bases, 4 bases remained unmatched. The length of the CDR3 is 13 residues.

The gene calls are TRBV20-1 and TRBJ1-4; TRBD1 might be the D (5 bases). The CDR3 loop spans 13 amino acids. V gave up 5 bases and J gave up 8 bases, with 15 bases separating them. Per germline, CDR1 DFQATT and CDR2 SNEGSKA (reference sequence). CDR3: CSALSRVGEKLFF. CDR3 DNA: TGCAGTGCTTTGAGCAGGGTGGGAGAAAAACTGTTTTTT.